Presented here are 6 T cell receptor beta chains from one specimen sequenced in a study of blood T cell repertoires in COVID-19. Repertoires were generated with immunoSEQ multiplex PCR, while TCRdb's copy carries only in-frame clones and drops some. The repertoire holds over 110,000 clones, with about 91% as singletons. The sequencing sample was made of peripheral blood. These receptors were collected from a human donor in a cohort sampled during active COVID-19.

The chain links TRBV9 to TRBJ1-2; no definite D call. The CDR3 totals 15 residues. The germline V and J ends were trimmed by 4 bases and 2 bases, with 15 bases remaining between them. The germline CDR1 and CDR2 sequences are SGDLS and YYNGEE. CDR3 residues: CASSPLAPGNYGYTF. For the CDR3, the DNA is TGTGCCAGCAGCCCCCTCGCCCCGGGGAACTATGGCTACACCTTC.

This chain uses TRBV27 with TRBJ1-5; maybe TRBD1 (6 bases). V was cut by 4 bases and J by 5 bases, with 9 bases left in between. Per germline, CDR1 MNHEY and CDR2 SMNVEV (reference sequence). The CDR3 is 13 amino acids. The CDR3 loop reads CASSYRDDQPQHF. CDR3 sequence (DNA): TGTGCCAGCAGTTACAGGGACGATCAGCCCCAGCATTTT.

The chain employs TRBV9 and TRBJ1-5, with D tentatively TRBD1 (5 bases). This CDR3 has 18 amino acids. Germline V CDR1 and CDR2: SGDLS, YYNGEE. The V end lost 0 bases, the J end lost 4 bases, and 20 bases lay between the germline ends. The CDR3 coding sequence is TGTGCCAGCAGCGTAGAGGCAGGGCTGGGTAGTGGGAATCAGCCCCAGCATTTT. Its protein product is CASSVEAGLGSGNQPQHF. Full variable domain (remainder filled in from reference TRBV9 and TRBJ1-5): DSGVTQTPKHLITATGQRVTLRCSPRSGDLSVYWYQQSLDQGLQFLIQYYNGEERAKGNILERFSAQQFPDLHSELNLSSLELGDSALYFCASSVEAGLGSGNQPQHFGDGTRLSIL.

V usage is TRBV19 and J usage is TRBJ2-2; D may be TRBD1 (6 bases). From germline, CDR1 is LNHDA and CDR2 SQIVND (reference sequence). This CDR3 spans 13 amino acids. V lost 7 bases and J 6 bases, leaving 12 bases between the germline ends. The CDR3 nucleotides read TGTGCCAGTAATACAGGGCGGGCCGGGGAGCTGTTTTTT. This sequence encodes CASNTGRAGELFF.

V gene TRBV12-3 or TRBV12-4 combines with J gene TRBJ2-7, with 7 bases identical to TRBD1. Trimming took 8 bases from V and 3 from J; bases not matched to a gene: 4. The CDR3 length is 12 residues. The CDR3 coding sequence is TGTGCCAGCCGGGACAGCAACTACGAGCAGTACTTC. Residues: CASRDSNYEQYF.

The chain joins TRBV12-3 or TRBV12-4 to TRBJ1-1; a possible D gene is TRBD1 (5 bases). CDR3 length: 13 residues. The V gene lost 6 bases and the J gene lost 5 bases, with 13 bases spanning the gap. CDR3 loop: CASRGPGGTEAFF. Here the CDR3 DNA reads TGTGCCAGCAGGGGTCCCGGGGGAACTGAAGCTTTCTTT.